The rows below give T cell receptor beta chains drawn from one sample of a study of cytomegalovirus exposure and HLA in healthy donors. The assay was immunoSEQ multiplex PCR, and TCRdb's table has in-frame clones only and misses some. Found here are fewer than 150,000 clones, about 80% of them singletons; the top ten hold 8.8%. Source material: PBMCs. The source is a female donor in good health and CMV-seropositive. The CDR3 runs from the conserved cysteine through the conserved F or W. The D gene is left open where the match is weak. A row's size may be missing; if present it is once, few, many or a size class.

TRBJ2-1	TRBV7-8	NA	TRBD2	CASSLNSGGAYEQFF	TGTGCCAGCAGCTTAAATAGCGGGGGGGCCTATGAGCAGTTCTTC
TRBJ2-3	TRBV7-9	once	NA	CASSRSGPEGTQYF	TGTGCCAGCAGCCGAAGCGGACCAGAAGGTACGCAGTATTTT
TRBJ1-1	TRBV19	NA	TRBD1	CASSLTPGGRTEAFF	TGTGCCAGTAGTTTGACACCAGGGGGCCGGACTGAAGCTTTCTTT
TRBJ2-1	TRBV11-3	few	TRBD2	CASSQRGLAGGDEQFF	TGTGCCAGCAGCCAACGAGGACTAGCGGGGGGAGATGAGCAGTTCTTC
TRBJ1-1	TRBV6-5	few	NA	CASSYSRKTEAFF	TGTGCCAGCAGTTACTCGAGGAAAACTGAAGCTTTCTTT
TRBJ1-4	TRBV6-6	NA	NA	CASSPDGLNEKLFF	TGTGCCAGCAGCCCCGACGGACTAAATGAAAAACTGTTTTTT
TRBJ2-2	TRBV19	NA	NA	CASSIQGNTGELFF	TGTGCCAGTAGTATCCAGGGGAACACCGGGGAGCTGTTTTTT
TRBJ1-3	TRBV28	NA	NA	CASSLSGQWTGNTIYF	TGTGCCAGCAGTTTATCCGGACAGTGGACTGGAAACACCATATATTTT
TRBJ2-3	TRBV5-4	NA	NA	CASSLYGGDTQYF	TGTGCCAGCAGCTTGTATGGCGGCGATACGCAGTATTTT
TRBJ2-5	TRBV7-8	once	NA	CASSPTGLGETQYF	TGTGCCAGCAGCCCTACAGGTTTGGGAGAGACCCAGTACTTC
TRBJ2-5	TRBV4-3	NA	NA	CASSPVVKWGPQETQYF	TGCGCCAGCAGCCCCGTGGTTAAGTGGGGCCCACAAGAGACCCAGTACTTC
TRBJ2-7	TRBV7-2	NA	TRBD1	CASSLSRGSYEQYF	TGTGCCAGCAGCTTAAGCAGGGGGAGCTACGAGCAGTACTTC
TRBJ1-5	TRBV30	NA	NA	CAWSSGTTTYSNQPQHF	TGTGCCTGGAGTAGCGGGACAACTACCTATAGCAATCAGCCCCAGCATTTT
TRBJ2-3	TRBV7-9	NA	TRBD1	CASSGTGTGSTDTQYF	TGTGCCAGCAGCGGAACCGGGACAGGGAGCACAGATACGCAGTATTTT
TRBJ1-1	TRBV27	NA	NA	CASRRTGNTEAFF	TGTGCCAGCAGACGAACGGGGAACACTGAAGCTTTCTTT
TRBJ1-2	TRBV27	NA	NA	CASSLSSSRFGYTF	TGTGCCAGCAGTTTAAGTAGCAGTAGATTTGGCTACACCTTC
TRBJ2-7	TRBV18	few	TRBD1	CASSPITQGAYEQYF	TGTGCCAGCTCACCGATTACCCAGGGGGCCTACGAGCAGTACTTC
TRBJ1-5	TRBV4-1	NA	NA	CASSQGWTDLNQPQHF	TGCGCCAGCAGCCAAGGATGGACAGATTTAAATCAGCCCCAGCATTTT
TRBJ1-1	TRBV15	NA	NA	CATGLNLGRTEAFF	TGTGCCACCGGGTTAAATTTGGGGCGCACTGAAGCTTTCTTT
TRBJ2-6	TRBV6-1	NA	TRBD1	CASSEAQGAGANVLTF	TGTGCCAGCAGTGAAGCGCAGGGGGCTGGGGCCAACGTCCTGACTTTC
TRBJ1-1	TRBV7-2	NA	NA	CASSLVRTEEAFF	TGTGCCAGCAGCTTAGTACGTACAGAAGAAGCTTTCTTT
TRBJ1-3	TRBV7-9	NA	NA	CASSPGQLLGNTIYF	TGTGCCAGCAGCCCAGGACAGCTCTTGGGAAACACCATATATTTT
TRBJ1-2	TRBV11-2	few	TRBD1	CASSYSGQGNYGYTF	TGTGCCAGCAGCTATTCGGGACAGGGGAACTATGGCTACACCTTC